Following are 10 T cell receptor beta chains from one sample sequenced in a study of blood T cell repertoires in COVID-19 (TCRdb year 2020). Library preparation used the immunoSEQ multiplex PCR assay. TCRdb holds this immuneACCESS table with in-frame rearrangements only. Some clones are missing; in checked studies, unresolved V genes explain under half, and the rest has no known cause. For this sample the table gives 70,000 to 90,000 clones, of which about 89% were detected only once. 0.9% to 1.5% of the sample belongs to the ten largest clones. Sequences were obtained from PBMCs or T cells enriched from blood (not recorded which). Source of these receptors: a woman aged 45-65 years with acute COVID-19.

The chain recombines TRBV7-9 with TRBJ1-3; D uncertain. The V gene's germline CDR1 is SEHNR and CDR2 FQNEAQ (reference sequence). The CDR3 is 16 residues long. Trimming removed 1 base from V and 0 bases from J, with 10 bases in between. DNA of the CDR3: TGTGCCAGCAGCTTAGTTTCTTTGAGCTCTGGAAACACCATATATTTT. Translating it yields CASSLVSLSSGNTIYF. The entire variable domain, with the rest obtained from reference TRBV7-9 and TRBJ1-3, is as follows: DTGVSQNPRHKITKRGQNVTFRCDPISEHNRLYWYRQTLGQGPEFLTYFQNEAQLEKSRLLSDRFSAERPKGSFSTLEIQRTEQGDSAMYLCASSLVSLSSGNTIYFGEGSWLTVV.

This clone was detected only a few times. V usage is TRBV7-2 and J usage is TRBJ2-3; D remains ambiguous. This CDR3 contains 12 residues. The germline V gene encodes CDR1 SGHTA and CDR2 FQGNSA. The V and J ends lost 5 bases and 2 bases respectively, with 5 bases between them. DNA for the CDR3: TGTGCCAGCAGCCCCTTCACAGATACGCAGTATTTT. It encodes CASSPFTDTQYF.

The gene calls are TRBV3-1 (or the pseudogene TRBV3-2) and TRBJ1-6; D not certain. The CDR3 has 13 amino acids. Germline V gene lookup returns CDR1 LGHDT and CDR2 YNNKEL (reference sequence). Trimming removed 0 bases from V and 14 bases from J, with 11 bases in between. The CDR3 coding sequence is TGTGCCAGCAGCCAAGACGGCGGGTACACCCTCCACTTT. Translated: CASSQDGGYTLHF.

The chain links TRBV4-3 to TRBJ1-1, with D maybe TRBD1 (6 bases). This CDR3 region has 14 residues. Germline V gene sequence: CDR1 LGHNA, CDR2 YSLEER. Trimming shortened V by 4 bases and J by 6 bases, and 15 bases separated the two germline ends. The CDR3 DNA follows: TGCGCCAGCAGCCTCAGGACAGCCCACCCTGAAGCTTTCTTT. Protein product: CASSLRTAHPEAFF.

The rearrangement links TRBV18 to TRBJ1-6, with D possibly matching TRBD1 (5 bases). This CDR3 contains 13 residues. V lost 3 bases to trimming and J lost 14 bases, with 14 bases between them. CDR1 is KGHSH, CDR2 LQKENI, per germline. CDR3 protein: CASSPGDLGTLHF. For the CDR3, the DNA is TGTGCCAGCTCACCGGGGGACTTAGGAACCCTCCACTTT.

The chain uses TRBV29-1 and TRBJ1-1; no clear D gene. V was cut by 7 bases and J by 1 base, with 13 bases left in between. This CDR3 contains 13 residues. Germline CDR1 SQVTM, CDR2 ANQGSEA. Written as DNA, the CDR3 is TGCAGCGCACCGGGTCGAGGGAACACTGAAGCTTTCTTT. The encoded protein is CSAPGRGNTEAFF.

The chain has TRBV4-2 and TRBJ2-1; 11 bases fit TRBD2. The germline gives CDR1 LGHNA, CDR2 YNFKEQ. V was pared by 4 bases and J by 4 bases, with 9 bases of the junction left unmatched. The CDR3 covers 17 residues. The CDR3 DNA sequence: TGTGCCAGCAGCCGGATATTAGCGGGAGGGCCTTACAATGAGCAGTTCTTC. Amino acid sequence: CASSRILAGGPYNEQFF.

For the CDR3, the DNA is TGTGCCAGCAGTGATTCACCAGGACTTGCGCTAGCCAAAAACATTCAGTACTTC. The encoded protein is CASSDSPGLALAKNIQYF. The chain recombines TRBV6-1 with TRBJ2-4, with D perhaps matching TRBD2 (5 bases). The V gene lost 3 bases and the J gene lost 0 bases, with 18 bases spanning the gap. The CDR3 sequence is 18 residues long. CDR1 MNHNS and CDR2 SASEGT come from the germline V gene.

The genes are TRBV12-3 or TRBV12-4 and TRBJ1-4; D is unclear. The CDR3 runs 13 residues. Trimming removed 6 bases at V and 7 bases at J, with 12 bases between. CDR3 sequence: CASRSVQVEKLFF. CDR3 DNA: TGTGCCAGCAGGTCGGTGCAGGTTGAAAAACTGTTTTTT.

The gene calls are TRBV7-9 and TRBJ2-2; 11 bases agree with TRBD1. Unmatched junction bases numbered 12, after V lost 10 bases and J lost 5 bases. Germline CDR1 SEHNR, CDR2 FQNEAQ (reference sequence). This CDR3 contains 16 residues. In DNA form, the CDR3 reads TGTGCCACCCCGAAGCGGGGACAGGGGGTAACCGGGGAGCTGTTTTTT. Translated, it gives CATPKRGQGVTGELFF.